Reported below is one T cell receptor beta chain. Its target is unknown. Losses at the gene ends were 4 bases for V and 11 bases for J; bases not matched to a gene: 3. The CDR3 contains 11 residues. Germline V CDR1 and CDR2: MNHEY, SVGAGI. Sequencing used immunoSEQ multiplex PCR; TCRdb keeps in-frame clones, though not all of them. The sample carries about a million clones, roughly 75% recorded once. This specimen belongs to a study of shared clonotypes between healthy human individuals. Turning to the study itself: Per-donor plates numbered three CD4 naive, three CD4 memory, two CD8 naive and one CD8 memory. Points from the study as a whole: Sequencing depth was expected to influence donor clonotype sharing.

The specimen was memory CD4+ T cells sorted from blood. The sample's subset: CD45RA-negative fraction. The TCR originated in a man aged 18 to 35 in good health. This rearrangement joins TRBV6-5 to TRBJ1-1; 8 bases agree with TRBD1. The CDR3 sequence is CASSSGGKAFF. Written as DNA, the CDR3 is TGTGCCAGCAGTTCAGGGGGCAAGGCTTTCTTT.